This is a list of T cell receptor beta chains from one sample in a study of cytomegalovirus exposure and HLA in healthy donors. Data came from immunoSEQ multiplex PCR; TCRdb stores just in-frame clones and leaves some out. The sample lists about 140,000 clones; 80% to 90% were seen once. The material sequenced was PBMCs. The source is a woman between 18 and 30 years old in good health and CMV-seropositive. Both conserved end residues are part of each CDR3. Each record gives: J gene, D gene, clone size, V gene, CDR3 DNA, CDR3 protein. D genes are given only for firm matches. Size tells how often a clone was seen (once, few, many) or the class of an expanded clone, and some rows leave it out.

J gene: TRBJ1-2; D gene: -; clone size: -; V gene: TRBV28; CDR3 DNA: TGTGCCAGCAGCTCCCGACCGCGCGGAGGCACCTTC; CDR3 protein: CASSSRPRGGTF
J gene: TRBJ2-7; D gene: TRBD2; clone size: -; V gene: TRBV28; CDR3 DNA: TGTGCCAGCAGTTTCCGGACTAGCGGGAGGATCCACGAGCAGTACTTC; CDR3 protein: CASSFRTSGRIHEQYF
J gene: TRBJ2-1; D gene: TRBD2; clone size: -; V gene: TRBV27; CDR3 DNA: TGTGCCAGCAGTTTAGCGGGAGGGCCGTCTCAGTTCTTC; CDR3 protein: CASSLAGGPSQFF
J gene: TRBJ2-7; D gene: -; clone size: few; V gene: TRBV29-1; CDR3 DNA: TGCAGCGTTGTTCCAAGTAGTAGTTCCTACGAGCAGTACTTC; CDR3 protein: CSVVPSSSSYEQYF
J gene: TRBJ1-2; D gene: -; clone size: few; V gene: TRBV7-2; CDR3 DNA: TGTGCCAGCTCCCCGGGGAGAAACTATGGCTACACCTTC; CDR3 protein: CASSPGRNYGYTF
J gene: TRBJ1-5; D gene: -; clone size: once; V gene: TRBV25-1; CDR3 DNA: TGTGCCAGCAGTATGGGGGGATCTAATCAGCCCCAGCATTTT; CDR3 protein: CASSMGGSNQPQHF
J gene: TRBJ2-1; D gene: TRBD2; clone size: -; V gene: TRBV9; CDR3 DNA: TGTGCCAGCAGCGGCAAAGAGGGACTAGCGGGAGCGAATGAGCAGTTCTTC; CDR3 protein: CASSGKEGLAGANEQFF
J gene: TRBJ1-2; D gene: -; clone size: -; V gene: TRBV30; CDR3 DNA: TGTGCCTGGAGGTGGGGGGTAGACTATGGCTACACCTTC; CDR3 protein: CAWRWGVDYGYTF
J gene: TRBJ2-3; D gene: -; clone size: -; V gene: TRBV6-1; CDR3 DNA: TGTGCCAGCAGTGAACGGGGGTGGGGAGATACGCAGTATTTT; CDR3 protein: CASSERGWGDTQYF
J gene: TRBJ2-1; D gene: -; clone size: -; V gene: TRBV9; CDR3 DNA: TGTGCCAGCAGCGTGGCAAGGGGATACAATGAGCAGTTCTTC; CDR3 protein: CASSVARGYNEQFF
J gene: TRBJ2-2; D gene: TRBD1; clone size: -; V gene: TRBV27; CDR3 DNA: TGTGCCAGCAGTTACGTTCGACAGGGCGGGGAGCTGTTTTTT; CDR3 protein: CASSYVRQGGELFF
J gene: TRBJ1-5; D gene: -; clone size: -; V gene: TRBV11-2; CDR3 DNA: TGTGCCAGCAGCTTAGCCCCAGTTCAGCCCCAGCATTTT; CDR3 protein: CASSLAPVQPQHF
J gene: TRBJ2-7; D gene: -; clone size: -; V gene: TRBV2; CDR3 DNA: TGTGCCAGCAGTGAAGTGGGGTGGGGGGAGGTTTTCCAGTACTTC; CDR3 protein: CASSEVGWGEVFQYF
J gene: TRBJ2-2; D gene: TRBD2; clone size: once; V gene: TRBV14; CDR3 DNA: TGTGCCAGCAGACCGGGACTAGCGGCGAACACCGGGGAGCTGTTTTTT; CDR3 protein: CASRPGLAANTGELFF
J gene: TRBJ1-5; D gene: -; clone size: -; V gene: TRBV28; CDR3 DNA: TGTGCCAGCGGCACAGGGTGGGGTCTTTTT; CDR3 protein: CASGTGWGLF
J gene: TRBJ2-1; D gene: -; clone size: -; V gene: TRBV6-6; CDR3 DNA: TGTGCCAGCAGTTACTCGATTCGCCTAGCGAATGAGCAGTTCTTC; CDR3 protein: CASSYSIRLANEQFF
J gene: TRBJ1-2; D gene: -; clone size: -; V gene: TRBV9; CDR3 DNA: TGTGCCAGCAGCGTAGGGACAGACTATGGCTACACCTTC; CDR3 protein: CASSVGTDYGYTF
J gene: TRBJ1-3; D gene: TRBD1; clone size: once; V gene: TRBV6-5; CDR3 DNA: TGTGCCACCCGGACAGGGGTCTCTGGAAACACCATATATTTT; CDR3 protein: CATRTGVSGNTIYF
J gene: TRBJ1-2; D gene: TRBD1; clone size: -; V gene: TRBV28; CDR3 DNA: TGTGCCAGCAGTTCTATGCCTATCAACAGGGGAACGGGCTACACCTTC; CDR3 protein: CASSSMPINRGTGYTF
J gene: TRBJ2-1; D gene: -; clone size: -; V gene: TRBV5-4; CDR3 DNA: TGTGCCAGCAGCTCCGAACCCACTAGCACCAATGAGCAGTTCTTC; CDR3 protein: CASSSEPTSTNEQFF
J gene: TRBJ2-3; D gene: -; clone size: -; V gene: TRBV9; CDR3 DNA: TGTGCCAGCAGCGTAGGGGAGGAGGCTAGCTGGGATACGCAGTATTTT; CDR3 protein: CASSVGEEASWDTQYF
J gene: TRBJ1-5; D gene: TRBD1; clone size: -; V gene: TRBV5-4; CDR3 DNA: TGTGCCAGCAGCTTGGAGGGACAGGGCAACAATCAGCCCCAGCATTTT; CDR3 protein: CASSLEGQGNNQPQHF
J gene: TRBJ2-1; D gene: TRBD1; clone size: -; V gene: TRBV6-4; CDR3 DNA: TGTGCCAGCAGTGACAGGACAGGGGCAAACAATGAGCAGTTCTTC; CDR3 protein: CASSDRTGANNEQFF
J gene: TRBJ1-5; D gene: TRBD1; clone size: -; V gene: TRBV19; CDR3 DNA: TGTGCCAGTAGTACGACAGGGGGTTATAGCAATCAGCCCCAGCATTTT; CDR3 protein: CASSTTGGYSNQPQHF
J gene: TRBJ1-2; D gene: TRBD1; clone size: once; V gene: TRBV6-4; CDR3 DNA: TGTGCCAGCAGTGACTCGACAGGGGCCCCATACTATGGCTACACCTTC; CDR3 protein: CASSDSTGAPYYGYTF
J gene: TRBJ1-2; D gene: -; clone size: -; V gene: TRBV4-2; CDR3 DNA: TGTGCCAGCAGCCAAGACCAGGCATCTAACTATGGCTACACCTTC; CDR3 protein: CASSQDQASNYGYTF
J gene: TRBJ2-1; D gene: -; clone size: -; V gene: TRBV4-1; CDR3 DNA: TGCGCCAGCAGCCAGCGTTTTCCCAATGAGCAGTTCTTC; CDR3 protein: CASSQRFPNEQFF
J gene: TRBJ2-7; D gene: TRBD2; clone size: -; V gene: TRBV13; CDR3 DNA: TGTGCCAGCAGCTTACGGCTAGCGGGACGCGAGCAGTACTTC; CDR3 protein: CASSLRLAGREQYF
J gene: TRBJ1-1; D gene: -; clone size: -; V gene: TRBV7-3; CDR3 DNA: TGTGCCAGCAGCCCCTCGGGAGGGAACACTGAAGCTTTCTTT; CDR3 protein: CASSPSGGNTEAFF
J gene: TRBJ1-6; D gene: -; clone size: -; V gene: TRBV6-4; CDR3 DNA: TGTGCCAGCAGTGGGTCGCCGGGGAATTCACCCCTCCACTTT; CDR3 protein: CASSGSPGNSPLHF
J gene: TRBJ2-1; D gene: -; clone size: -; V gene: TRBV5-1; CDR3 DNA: TGCGCCAGCAGGGGGACAACCTACAATGAGCAGTTCTTC; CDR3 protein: CASRGTTYNEQFF
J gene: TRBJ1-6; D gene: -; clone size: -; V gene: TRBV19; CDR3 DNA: TGTGCCAGTAGTATAAGTCGGTCAACGCGAGGCAATTCACCCCTCCACTTT; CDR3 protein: CASSISRSTRGNSPLHF
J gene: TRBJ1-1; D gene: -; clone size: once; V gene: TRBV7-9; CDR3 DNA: TGTGCCAGCAGCTTCGGTTCGAACACTGAAGCTTTCTTT; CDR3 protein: CASSFGSNTEAFF
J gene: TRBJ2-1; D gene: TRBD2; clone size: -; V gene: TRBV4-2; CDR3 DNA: TGTGCCAGCAGCCTTATCTCGACTAGCGGGAGATACAATGAGCAGTTCTTC; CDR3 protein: CASSLISTSGRYNEQFF
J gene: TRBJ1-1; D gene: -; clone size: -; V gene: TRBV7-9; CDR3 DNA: TGTGCCAGCAGCCCCCCCCAAGGCGGGAACACTGAAGCTTTCTTT; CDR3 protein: CASSPPQGGNTEAFF
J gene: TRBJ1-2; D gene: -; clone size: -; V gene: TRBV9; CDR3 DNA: TGTGCCAGCAGCGCGGTGGAGGGCCTTCGTATCGGCTACACCTTC; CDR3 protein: CASSAVEGLRIGYTF
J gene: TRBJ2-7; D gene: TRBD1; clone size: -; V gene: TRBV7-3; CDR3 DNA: TGTGCCAGCAGCCCCGGACAGGGTGCATTATACGAGCAGTACTTC; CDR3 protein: CASSPGQGALYEQYF
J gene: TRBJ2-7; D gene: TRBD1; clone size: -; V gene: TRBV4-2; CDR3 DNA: TGTGCCAGCAGCCAAGGGACAGGGGACTACGAGCAGTACTTC; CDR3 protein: CASSQGTGDYEQYF
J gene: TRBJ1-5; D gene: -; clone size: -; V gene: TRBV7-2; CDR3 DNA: TGTGCCAGCAGCCTTATGGAAGGGGTCAGTCAGCCCCAGCATTTT; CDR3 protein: CASSLMEGVSQPQHF
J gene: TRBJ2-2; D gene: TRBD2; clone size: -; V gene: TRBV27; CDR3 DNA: TGTGCCAGCAGTTTTAGAGTGCGCGGGAGTAACACCGGGGAGCTGTTTTTT; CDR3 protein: CASSFRVRGSNTGELFF
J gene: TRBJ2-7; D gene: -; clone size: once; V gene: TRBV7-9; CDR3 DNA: TGTGCCAGCAGCTTAGCCCCTAGCTCCTACGAGCAGTACTTC; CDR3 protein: CASSLAPSSYEQYF
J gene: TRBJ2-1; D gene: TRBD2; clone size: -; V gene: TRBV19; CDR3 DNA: TGTGCCAGTATCGAGCGGGGGGATAATGAGCAGTTCTTC; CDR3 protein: CASIERGDNEQFF
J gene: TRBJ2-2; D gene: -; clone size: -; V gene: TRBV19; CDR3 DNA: TGTGCCAGTAGTCCCAGACGAGGGAACACCGGGGAGCTGTTTTTT; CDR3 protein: CASSPRRGNTGELFF
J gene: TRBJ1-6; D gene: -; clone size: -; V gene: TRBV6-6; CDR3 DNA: TGTGCCAGCAATTTGACAGAGTCACCCCTCCACTTT; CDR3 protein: CASNLTESPLHF
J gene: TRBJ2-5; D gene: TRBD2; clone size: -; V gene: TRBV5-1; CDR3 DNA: TGCGCCAGCAGCCGGACTAGCGGGACTCAAGAGACCCAGTACTTC; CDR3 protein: CASSRTSGTQETQYF
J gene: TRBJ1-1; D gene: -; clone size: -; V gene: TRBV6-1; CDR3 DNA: TGTGCCAGCAGTGAAGCGCTGAACAGGCTGAACACTGAAGCTTTCTTT; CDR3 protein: CASSEALNRLNTEAFF
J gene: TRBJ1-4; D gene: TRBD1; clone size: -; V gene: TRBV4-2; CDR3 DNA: TGTGCCAGCAGCTTGGCCGCAGGGGGCGCCTCTAATGAAAAACTGTTTTTT; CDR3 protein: CASSLAAGGASNEKLFF
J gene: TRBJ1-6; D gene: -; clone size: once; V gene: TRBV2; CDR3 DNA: TGTGCCAGCAGTGAACGGAGCTCCTATAATTCACCCCTCCACTTT; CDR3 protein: CASSERSSYNSPLHF
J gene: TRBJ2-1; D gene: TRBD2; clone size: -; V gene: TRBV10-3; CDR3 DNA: TGTGCCATCAGTGAGAGCGGGAGAGGGAACAATGAGCAGTTCTTC; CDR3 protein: CAISESGRGNNEQFF
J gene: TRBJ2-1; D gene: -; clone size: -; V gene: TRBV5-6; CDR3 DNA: TGTGCCAGCAGCTTCGTTTCCCCTTACAATGAGCAGTTCTTC; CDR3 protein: CASSFVSPYNEQFF